This T cell receptor beta chain was captured in a study of blood T cells in healthy people across ages. The CDR3 loop spans 15 amino acids. The germline CDR1 and CDR2 sequences are SGDLS and YYNGEE. Trimming removed 0 bases at V and 2 bases at J, with 12 bases between. Regarding the study as a whole: Investigators viewed diversity estimates from one million T cells as underestimates, the study reported. Percentage of naive T cells showed a strong correlation with TCR beta diversity.

The use of a sample-barcoded 5' primer and a J-beta primer mix characterized a second PCR of about 6 to 12 cycles. From the 5' RACE reads, TCRdb called clonotypes with MiXCR, one entry per CDR3 protein. The sample has under 2 million distinct CDR3 sequences; roughly a third are singletons. This clonotype was detected a few times. Its specificity is unknown. The sequence was collected from a young woman in good health. The chain has TRBV9 and TRBJ2-7, with D perhaps matching TRBD1 (6 bases). Material: blood. CDR3 bases: TGTGCCAGCAGCGTAGATAGGCAGGGGACCTACGAGCAGTACTTC. It encodes CASSVDRQGTYEQYF.